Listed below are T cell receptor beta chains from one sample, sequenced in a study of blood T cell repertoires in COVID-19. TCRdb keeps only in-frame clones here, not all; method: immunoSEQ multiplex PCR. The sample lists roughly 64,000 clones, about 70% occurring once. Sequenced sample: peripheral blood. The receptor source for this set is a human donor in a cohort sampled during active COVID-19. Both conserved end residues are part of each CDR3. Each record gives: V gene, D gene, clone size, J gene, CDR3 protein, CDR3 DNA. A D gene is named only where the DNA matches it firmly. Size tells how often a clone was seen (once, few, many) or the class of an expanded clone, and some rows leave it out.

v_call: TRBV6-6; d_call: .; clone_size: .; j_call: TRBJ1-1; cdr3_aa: CASSYTGQENTEAFF; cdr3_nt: TGTGCCAGCAGTTACACAGGGCAGGAGAACACTGAAGCTTTCTTT
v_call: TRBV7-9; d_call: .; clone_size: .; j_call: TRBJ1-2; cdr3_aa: CASSLGTGDHGYTF; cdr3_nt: TGTGCCAGCAGCTTAGGGACGGGGGACCATGGCTACACCTTC
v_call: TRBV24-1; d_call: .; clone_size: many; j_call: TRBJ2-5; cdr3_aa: CATSDFVQGGETQYF; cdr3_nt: TGTGCCACCAGTGATTTCGTACAGGGTGGCGAGACCCAGTACTTC
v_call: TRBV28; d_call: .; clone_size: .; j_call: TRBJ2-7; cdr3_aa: CASRGGATYEQYF; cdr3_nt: TGTGCCAGCAGGGGTGGGGCCACCTACGAGCAGTACTTC
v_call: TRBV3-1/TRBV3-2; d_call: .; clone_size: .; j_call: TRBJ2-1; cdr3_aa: CASSQSRGNEQFF; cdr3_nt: TGTGCCAGCAGCCAGTCCAGGGGCAATGAGCAGTTCTTC
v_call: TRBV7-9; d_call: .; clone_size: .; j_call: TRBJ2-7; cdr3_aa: CASSLASGHLPTYEQYF; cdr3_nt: TGTGCCAGCAGCTTAGCTTCAGGACACCTTCCAACCTACGAGCAGTACTTC
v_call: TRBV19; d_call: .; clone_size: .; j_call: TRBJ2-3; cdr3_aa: CASSPSRAASTDTQYF; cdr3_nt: TGTGCCAGTAGTCCCTCCCGAGCAGCGAGCACAGATACGCAGTATTTT
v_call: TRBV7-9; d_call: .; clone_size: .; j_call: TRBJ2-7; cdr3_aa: CASSPDTAYEQYF; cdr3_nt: TGTGCCAGCAGCCCGGACACCGCCTACGAGCAGTACTTC
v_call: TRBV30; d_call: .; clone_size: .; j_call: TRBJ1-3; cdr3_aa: CAWNGLGGSGNTIYF; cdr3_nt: TGTGCCTGGAACGGGTTGGGGGGCTCTGGAAACACCATATATTTT
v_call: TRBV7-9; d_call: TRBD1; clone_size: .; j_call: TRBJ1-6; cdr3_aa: CASSKPGTGTSPLHF; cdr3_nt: TGTGCCAGCAGCAAACCCGGGACAGGGACTTCACCCCTCCACTTT
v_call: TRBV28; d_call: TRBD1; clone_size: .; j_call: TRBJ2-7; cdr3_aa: CASSLGARGRSYEQYF; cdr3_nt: TGTGCCAGCAGTTTAGGGGCCAGGGGGAGATCCTACGAGCAGTACTTC
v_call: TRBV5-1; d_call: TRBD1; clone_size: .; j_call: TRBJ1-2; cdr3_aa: CASSSGQGVSGYTF; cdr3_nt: TGCGCCAGCAGCTCGGGACAGGGAGTTTCTGGCTACACCTTC
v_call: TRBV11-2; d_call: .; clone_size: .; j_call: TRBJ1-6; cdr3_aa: CASSLDSNPPSPLHF; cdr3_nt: TGTGCCAGCAGCTTGGACAGTAACCCCCCTTCACCCCTCCACTTT
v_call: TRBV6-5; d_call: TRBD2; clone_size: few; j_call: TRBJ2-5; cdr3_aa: CASSSSGKETQYF; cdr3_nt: TGTGCCAGCAGTTCTAGCGGGAAAGAGACCCAGTACTTC
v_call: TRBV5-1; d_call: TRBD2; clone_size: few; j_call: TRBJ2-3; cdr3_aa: CASSSGTSGGSDTQYF; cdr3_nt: TGCGCCAGCAGCTCTGGGACTAGCGGGGGGTCAGATACGCAGTATTTT
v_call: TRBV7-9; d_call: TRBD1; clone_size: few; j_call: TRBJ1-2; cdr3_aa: CASSRTGGFYGYTF; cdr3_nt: TGTGCCAGCAGCCGGACAGGGGGATTCTATGGCTACACCTTC
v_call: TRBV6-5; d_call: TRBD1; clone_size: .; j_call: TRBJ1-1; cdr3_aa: CASSSGTAGNTEAFF; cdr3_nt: TGTGCCAGCAGCTCGGGGACAGCTGGGAACACTGAAGCTTTCTTT
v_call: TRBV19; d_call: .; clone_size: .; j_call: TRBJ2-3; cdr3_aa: CASKRAVSADTQYF; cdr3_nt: TGTGCCAGTAAGCGAGCAGTGTCGGCAGATACGCAGTATTTT
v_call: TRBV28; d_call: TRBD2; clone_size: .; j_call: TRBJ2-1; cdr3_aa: CASSGGAYNEQFF; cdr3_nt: TGTGCCAGCAGTGGGGGGGCCTACAATGAGCAGTTCTTC
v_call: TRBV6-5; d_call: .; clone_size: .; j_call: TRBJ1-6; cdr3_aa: CASRAYNSPLHF; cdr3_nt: TGTGCCAGCAGGGCATATAATTCACCCCTCCACTTT
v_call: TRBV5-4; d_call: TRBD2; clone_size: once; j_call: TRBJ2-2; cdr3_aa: CASSLENYGGDTGELFF; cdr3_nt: TGTGCCAGCAGCTTGGAGAACTACGGGGGGGACACCGGGGAGCTGTTTTTT
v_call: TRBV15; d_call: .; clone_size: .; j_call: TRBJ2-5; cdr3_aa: CATSDDRGGFQETQYF; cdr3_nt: TGTGCCACCAGCGATGACAGGGGAGGGTTCCAAGAGACCCAGTACTTC
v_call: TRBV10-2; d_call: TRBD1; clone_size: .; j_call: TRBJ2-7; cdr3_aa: CASRQGANEQYF; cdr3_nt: TGCGCCAGTCGACAGGGGGCAAACGAGCAGTACTTC
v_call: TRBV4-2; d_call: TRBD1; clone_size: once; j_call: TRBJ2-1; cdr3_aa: CASSQAGTDSYNEQFF; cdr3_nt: TGTGCCAGCAGCCAAGCCGGGACAGACTCCTACAATGAGCAGTTCTTC
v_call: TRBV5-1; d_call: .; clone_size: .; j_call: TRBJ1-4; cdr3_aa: CASSLVGGGVREKLFF; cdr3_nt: TGCGCCAGCAGCTTGGTCGGGGGAGGGGTAAGAGAAAAACTGTTTTTT
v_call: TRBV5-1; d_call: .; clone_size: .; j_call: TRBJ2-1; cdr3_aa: CASSMTGRNEQFF; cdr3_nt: TGCGCCAGCAGCATGACAGGGAGGAATGAGCAGTTCTTC
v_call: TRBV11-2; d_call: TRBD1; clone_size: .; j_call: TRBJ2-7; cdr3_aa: CASSLSGGGEQYF; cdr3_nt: TGTGCCAGCAGCTTATCAGGGGGTGGCGAGCAGTACTTC
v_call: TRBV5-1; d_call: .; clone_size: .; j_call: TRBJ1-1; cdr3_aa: CASSLAGGSTEAFF; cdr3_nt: TGCGCCAGCAGCTTGGCCGGCGGAAGCACTGAAGCTTTCTTT
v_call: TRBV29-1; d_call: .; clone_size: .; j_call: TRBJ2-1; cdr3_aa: CSTQGTNNEQFF; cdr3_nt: TGCAGCACACAGGGAACGAACAATGAGCAGTTCTTC
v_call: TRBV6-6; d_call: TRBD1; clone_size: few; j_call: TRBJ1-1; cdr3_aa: CASSDREHTEAFF; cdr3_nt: TGTGCCAGCAGCGACAGGGAGCACACTGAAGCTTTCTTT
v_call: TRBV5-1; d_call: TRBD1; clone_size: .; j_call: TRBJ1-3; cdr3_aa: CASSLPSDRAGNTIYF; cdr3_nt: TGCGCCAGCAGCTTGCCCTCGGACAGGGCTGGAAACACCATATATTTT
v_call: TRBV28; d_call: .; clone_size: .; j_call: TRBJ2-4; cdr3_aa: CASRKERQLSKNIQYF; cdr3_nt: TGTGCCAGCAGGAAGGAGAGACAGTTATCCAAAAACATTCAGTACTTC
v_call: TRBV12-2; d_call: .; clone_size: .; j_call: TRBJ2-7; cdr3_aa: CASRLAGTSGSYEQYF; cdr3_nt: TGTGCAAGTCGCTTAGCTGGGACTAGCGGTTCCTACGAGCAGTACTTC
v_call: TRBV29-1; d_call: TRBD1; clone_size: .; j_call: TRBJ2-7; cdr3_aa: CSVEGTGAYEQYF; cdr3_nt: TGCAGCGTTGAAGGGACAGGGGCCTACGAGCAGTACTTC
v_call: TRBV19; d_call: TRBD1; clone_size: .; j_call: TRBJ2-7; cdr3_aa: CASSGAGQGYEQYF; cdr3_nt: TGTGCCAGTAGTGGAGCCGGACAGGGTTACGAGCAGTACTTC
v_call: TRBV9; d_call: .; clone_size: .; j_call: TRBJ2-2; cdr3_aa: CASSVGQNTGELFF; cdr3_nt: TGTGCCAGCAGCGTAGGACAGAACACCGGGGAGCTGTTTTTT
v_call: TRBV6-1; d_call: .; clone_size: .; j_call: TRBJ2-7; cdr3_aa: CASSEGQVNYEQYF; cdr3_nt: TGTGCCAGCAGTGAAGGACAGGTGAATTACGAGCAGTACTTC
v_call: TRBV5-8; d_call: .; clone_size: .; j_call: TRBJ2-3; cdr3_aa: CASNLGAVRTDTQYF; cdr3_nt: TGTGCCAGCAACTTAGGGGCAGTGCGCACAGATACGCAGTATTTT
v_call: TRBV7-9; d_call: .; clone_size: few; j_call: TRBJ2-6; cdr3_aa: CASSGRRSGANVLTF; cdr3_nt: TGTGCCAGCAGCGGGAGACGATCTGGGGCCAACGTCCTGACTTTC
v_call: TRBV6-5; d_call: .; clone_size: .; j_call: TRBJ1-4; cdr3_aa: CASSSSPVVNEKLFF; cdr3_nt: TGTGCCAGCTCCTCAAGTCCGGTGGTAAATGAAAAACTGTTTTTT
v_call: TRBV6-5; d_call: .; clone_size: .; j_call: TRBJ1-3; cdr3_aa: CASRRDNSGNTIYF; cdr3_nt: TGTGCCAGCAGAAGGGACAACTCTGGAAACACCATATATTTT
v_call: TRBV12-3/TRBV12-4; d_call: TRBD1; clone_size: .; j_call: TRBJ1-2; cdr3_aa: CASSRDREYGYTF; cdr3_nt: TGTGCCAGCAGTCGGGACAGGGAGTATGGCTACACCTTC
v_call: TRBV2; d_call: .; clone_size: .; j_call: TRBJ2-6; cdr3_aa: CASRKGQFSTGANVLTF; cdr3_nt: TGTGCCAGCAGGAAGGGGCAATTTAGCACTGGGGCCAACGTCCTGACTTTC
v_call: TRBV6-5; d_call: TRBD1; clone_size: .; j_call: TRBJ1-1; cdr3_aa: CASRTGEGSGAFF; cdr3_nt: TGTGCCAGCAGAACAGGGGAAGGAAGCGGAGCTTTCTTT
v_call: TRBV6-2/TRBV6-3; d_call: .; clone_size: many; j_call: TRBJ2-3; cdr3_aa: CASSLVPSTDTQYF; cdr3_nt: TGTGCCAGCAGTCTAGTCCCCAGCACAGATACGCAGTATTTT
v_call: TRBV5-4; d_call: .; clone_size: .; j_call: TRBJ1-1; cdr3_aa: CASSLGAGNTEAFF; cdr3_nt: TGTGCCAGCAGCTTGGGGGCCGGGAACACTGAAGCTTTCTTT
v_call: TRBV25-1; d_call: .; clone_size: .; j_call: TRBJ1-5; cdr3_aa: CAAGREVDQPQHF; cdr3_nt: TGTGCCGCTGGCAGGGAGGTTGATCAGCCCCAGCATTTT
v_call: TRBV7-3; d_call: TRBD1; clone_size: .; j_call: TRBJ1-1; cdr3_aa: CASSSTGESTEAFF; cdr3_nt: TGTGCCAGCAGCTCGACAGGGGAAAGCACTGAAGCTTTCTTT
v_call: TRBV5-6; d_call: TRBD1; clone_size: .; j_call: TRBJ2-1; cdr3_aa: CASSSRRDRVRNEQFF; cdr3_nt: TGTGCCAGCAGCTCTCGCCGGGACAGGGTACGGAATGAGCAGTTCTTC
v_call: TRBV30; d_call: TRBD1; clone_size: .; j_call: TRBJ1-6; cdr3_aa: CAWGRDRASPLHF; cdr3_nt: TGTGCCTGGGGGAGGGACAGGGCTTCACCCCTCCACTTT
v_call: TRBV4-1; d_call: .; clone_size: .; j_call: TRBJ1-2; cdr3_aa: CASSQAKGVLVSGYTF; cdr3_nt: TGCGCCAGCAGCCAAGCAAAAGGGGTCCTTGTCTCTGGCTACACCTTC
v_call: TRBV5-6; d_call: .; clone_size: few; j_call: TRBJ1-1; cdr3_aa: CASSSRVTEAFF; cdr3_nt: TGTGCCAGCAGCTCCAGGGTTACTGAAGCTTTCTTT
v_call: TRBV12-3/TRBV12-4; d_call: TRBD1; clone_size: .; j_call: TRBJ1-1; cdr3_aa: CASSGDRASEAFF; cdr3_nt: TGTGCCAGCAGCGGGGACAGGGCGAGTGAAGCTTTCTTT
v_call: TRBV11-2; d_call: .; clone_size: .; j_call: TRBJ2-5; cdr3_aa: CASSLQTTTKETQYF; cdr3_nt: TGTGCCAGCAGCTTGCAGACGACTACAAAAGAGACCCAGTACTTC
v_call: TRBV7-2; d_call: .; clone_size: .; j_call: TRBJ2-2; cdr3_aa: CASSSDRQTGELFF; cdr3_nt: TGTGCCAGCAGCTCAGACCGACAAACCGGGGAGCTGTTTTTT
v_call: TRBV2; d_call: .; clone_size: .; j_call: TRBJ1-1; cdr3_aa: CASSVGGGAEAFF; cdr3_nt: TGTGCCAGCAGTGTCGGGGGGGGAGCTGAAGCTTTCTTT